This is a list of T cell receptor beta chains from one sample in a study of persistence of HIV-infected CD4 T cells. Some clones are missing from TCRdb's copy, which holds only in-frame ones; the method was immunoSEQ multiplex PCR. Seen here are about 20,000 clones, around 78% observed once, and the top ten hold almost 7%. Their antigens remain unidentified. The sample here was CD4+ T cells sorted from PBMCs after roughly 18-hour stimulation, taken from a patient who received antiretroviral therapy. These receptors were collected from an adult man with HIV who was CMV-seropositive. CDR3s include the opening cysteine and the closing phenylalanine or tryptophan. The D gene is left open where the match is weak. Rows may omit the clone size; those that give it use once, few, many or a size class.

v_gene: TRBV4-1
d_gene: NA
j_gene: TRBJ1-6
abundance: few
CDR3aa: CASSATDSNYYNSPLHF
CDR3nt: TGCGCCAGCAGCGCAACGGACAGCAACTACTATAATTCACCCCTCCACTTT

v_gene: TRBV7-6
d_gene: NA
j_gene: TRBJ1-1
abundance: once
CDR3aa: CASSPYPGEGDTEAFF
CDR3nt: TGTGCCAGCAGCCCCTACCCGGGTGAGGGGGACACTGAAGCTTTCTTT

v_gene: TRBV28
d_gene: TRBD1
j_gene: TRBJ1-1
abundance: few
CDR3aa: CASSLDLQGEAFF
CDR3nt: TGTGCCAGCAGTCTCGACCTACAGGGGGAAGCTTTCTTT

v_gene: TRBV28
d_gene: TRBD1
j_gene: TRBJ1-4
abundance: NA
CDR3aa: CASRGGGGFANEKLFF
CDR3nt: TGTGCCAGCAGGGGAGGAGGGGGCTTTGCTAATGAAAAACTGTTTTTT

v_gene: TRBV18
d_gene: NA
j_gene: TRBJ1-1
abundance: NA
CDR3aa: CASSPPSGAGEAFF
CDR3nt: TGTGCCAGCTCACCTCCCTCGGGGGCGGGTGAAGCTTTCTTT

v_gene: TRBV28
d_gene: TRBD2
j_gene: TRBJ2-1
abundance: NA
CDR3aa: CASSPGTTYNEQFF
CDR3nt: TGTGCCAGCAGCCCGGGGACTACCTACAATGAGCAGTTCTTC

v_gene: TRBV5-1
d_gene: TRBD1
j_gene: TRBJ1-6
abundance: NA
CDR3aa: CASSSGTGNSPLHF
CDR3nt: TGCGCCAGCAGTTCCGGGACAGGGAATTCACCCCTCCACTTT

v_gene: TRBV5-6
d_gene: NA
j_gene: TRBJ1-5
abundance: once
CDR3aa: CASSLGRSNQPQHF
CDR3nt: TGTGCCAGCAGCTTGGGGCGTAGCAATCAGCCCCAGCATTTT

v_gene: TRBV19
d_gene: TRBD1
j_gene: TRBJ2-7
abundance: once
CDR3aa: CASSSRTGGDRSYEQYF
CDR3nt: TGTGCCAGTAGTTCCCGGACAGGGGGCGACCGCTCCTACGAGCAGTACTTC

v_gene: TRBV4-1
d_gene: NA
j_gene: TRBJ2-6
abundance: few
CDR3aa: CASSSGLGGANVLTF
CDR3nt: TGCGCCAGCAGCTCGGGACTTGGTGGGGCCAACGTCCTGACTTTC

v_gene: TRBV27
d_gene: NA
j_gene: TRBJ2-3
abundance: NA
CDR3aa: CASLPLAGRTDTQYF
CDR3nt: TGTGCCAGCCTTCCACTAGCAGGGCGCACAGATACGCAGTATTTT

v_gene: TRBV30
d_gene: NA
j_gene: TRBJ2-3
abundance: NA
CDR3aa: CAWSVGGGPSNTQYF
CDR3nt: TGTGCCTGGAGTGTAGGAGGGGGGCCCTCGAATACGCAGTATTTT

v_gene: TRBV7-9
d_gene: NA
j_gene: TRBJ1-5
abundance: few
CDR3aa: CASSFEGINQPQHF
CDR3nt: TGTGCCAGCAGCTTTGAAGGAATCAATCAGCCCCAGCATTTT

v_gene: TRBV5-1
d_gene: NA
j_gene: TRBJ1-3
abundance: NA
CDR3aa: CASSSEGAGNTIYF
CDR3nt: TGCGCCAGCAGCTCGGAGGGGGCTGGAAACACCATATATTTT

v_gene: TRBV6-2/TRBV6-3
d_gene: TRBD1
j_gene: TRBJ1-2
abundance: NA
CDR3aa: CASSRQGDYGYTF
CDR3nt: TGTGCCAGCAGCCGACAGGGAGACTATGGCTACACCTTC

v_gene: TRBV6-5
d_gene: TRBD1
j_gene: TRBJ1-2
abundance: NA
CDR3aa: CASSYAGGTYGYTF
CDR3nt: TGTGCCAGCAGTTACGCAGGGGGTACCTATGGCTACACCTTC

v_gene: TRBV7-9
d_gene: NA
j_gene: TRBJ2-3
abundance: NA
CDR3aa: CASSLASWGRTSTDTQYF
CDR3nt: TGTGCCAGCAGCTTAGCCTCGTGGGGCAGAACTAGCACAGATACGCAGTATTTT

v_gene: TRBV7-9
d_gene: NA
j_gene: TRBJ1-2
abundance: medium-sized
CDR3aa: CASNRDGYYGYTF
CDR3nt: TGTGCCAGCAATAGAGACGGATACTATGGCTACACCTTC

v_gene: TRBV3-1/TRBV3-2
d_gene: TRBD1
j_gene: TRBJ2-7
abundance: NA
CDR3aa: CASSRDRFAYEQYF
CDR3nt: TGTGCCAGCAGTCGGGACAGGTTTGCCTACGAGCAGTACTTC

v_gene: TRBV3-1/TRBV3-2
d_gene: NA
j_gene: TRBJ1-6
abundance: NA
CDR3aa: CASSQTREHSPLHF
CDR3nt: TGTGCCAGCAGCCAGACCAGGGAGCATTCACCCCTCCACTTT

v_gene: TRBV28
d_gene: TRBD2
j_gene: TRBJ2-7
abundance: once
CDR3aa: CATQRPGGYEQYF
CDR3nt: TGTGCCACCCAGCGACCGGGGGGGTACGAGCAGTACTTC

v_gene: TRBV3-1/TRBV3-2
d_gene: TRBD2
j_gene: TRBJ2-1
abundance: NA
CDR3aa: CASSPRTSRGHNEQFF
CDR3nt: TGTGCCAGCAGCCCCCGGACTAGCAGGGGACACAATGAGCAGTTCTTC

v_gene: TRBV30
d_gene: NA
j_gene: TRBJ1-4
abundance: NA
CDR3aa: CAWSVGRAGNEKLFF
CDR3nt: TGTGCCTGGAGTGTGGGAAGGGCGGGGAATGAAAAACTGTTTTTT

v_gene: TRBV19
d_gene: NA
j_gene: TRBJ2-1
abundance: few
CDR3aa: CASSPRPGSNEQFF
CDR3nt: TGTGCCAGTAGTCCCCGGCCGGGCAGCAATGAGCAGTTCTTC

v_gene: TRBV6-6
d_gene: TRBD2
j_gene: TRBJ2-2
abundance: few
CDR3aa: CASFPSGGVNTGELFF
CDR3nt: TGTGCCAGTTTTCCTAGCGGGGGGGTCAACACCGGGGAGCTGTTTTTT

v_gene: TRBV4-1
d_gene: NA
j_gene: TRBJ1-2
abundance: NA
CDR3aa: CASSGGRSYGYTF
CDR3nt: TGCGCCAGCAGCGGGGGAAGGAGTTATGGCTACACCTTC

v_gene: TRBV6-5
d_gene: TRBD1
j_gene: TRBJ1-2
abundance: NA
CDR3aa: CASSSTGAGYGYTF
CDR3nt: TGTGCCAGCAGTAGCACAGGGGCGGGCTATGGCTACACCTTC

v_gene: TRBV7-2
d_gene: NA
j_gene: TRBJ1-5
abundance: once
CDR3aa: CASSLGRFNQPQHF
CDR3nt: TGTGCCAGCAGCTTAGGCAGATTTAATCAGCCCCAGCATTTT

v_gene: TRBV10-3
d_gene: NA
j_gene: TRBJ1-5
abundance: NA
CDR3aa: CAISSGTGDQPQHF
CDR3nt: TGTGCCATCAGTTCGGGGACGGGTGATCAGCCCCAGCATTTT

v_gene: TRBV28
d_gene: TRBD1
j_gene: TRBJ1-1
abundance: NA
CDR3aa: CASSPMDRMNTEAFF
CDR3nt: TGTGCCAGCAGTCCAATGGACAGGATGAACACTGAAGCTTTCTTT

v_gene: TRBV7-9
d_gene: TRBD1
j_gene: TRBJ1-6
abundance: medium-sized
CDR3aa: CASSLGGQGDNSPLHF
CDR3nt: TGTGCCAGCAGCCTAGGGGGACAGGGAGATAATTCACCCCTCCACTTT

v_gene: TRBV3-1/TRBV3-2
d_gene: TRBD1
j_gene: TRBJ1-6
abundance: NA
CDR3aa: CASSQDRGQGTSPLHF
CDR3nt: TGTGCCAGCAGCCAAGATAGGGGACAGGGAACTTCACCCCTCCACTTT

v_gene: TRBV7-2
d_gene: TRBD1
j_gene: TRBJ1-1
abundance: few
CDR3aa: CASSFGQGATEAFF
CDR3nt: TGTGCCAGCAGCTTCGGACAGGGGGCCACTGAAGCTTTCTTT

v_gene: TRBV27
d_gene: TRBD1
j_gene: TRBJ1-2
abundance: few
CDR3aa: CASSGVAGGSYGYTF
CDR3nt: TGTGCCAGCAGTGGAGTAGCAGGGGGCTCCTATGGCTACACCTTC

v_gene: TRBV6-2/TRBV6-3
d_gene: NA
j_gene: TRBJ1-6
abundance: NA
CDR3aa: CASSYREYRNSPLHF
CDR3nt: TGTGCCAGCAGCTATAGGGAGTATCGTAATTCACCCCTCCACTTT

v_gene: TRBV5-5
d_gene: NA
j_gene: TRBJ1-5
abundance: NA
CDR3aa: CASSLLPHSNQPQHF
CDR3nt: TGTGCCAGCAGCTTGCTCCCGCATAGCAATCAGCCCCAGCATTTT

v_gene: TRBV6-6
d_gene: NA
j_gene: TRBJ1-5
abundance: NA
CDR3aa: CASSYQGRPNQPQHF
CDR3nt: TGTGCCAGCAGTTATCAGGGGCGGCCCAATCAGCCCCAGCATTTT

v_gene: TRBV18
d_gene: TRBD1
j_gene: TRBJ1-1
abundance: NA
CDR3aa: CASSVVRPGQASNTEAFF
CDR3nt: TGTGCCAGCTCAGTAGTCCGACCGGGACAGGCGTCAAACACTGAAGCTTTCTTT

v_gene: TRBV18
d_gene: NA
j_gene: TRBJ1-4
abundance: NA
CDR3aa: CASSSNAAVNEKLFF
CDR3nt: TGTGCCAGCTCATCAAATGCGGCCGTTAATGAAAAACTGTTTTTT

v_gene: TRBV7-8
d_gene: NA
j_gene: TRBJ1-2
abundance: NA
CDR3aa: CASSSHEGHSSYGYTF
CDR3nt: TGTGCCAGCAGCTCCCACGAGGGGCATTCTAGCTATGGCTACACCTTC

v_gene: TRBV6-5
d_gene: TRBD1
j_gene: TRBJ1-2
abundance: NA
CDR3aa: CASSYGGTVNYGYTF
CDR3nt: TGTGCCAGCAGTTACGGGGGGACAGTTAACTATGGCTACACCTTC

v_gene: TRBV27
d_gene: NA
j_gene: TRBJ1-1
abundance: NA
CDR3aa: CASSSSGAPNTEAFF
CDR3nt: TGTGCCAGCAGTTCCTCAGGGGCTCCTAACACTGAAGCTTTCTTT

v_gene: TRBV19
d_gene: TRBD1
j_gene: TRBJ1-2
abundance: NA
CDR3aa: CASKTRTGVMRGYTF
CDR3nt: TGTGCCAGTAAAACCCGGACAGGGGTTATGCGGGGCTACACCTTC

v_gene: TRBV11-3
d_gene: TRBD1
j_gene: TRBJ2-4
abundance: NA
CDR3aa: CASSPGTARPKNIQYF
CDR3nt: TGTGCCAGCAGCCCTGGGACAGCAAGACCCAAAAACATTCAGTACTTC

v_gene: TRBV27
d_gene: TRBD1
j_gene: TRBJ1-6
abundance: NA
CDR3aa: CASSPSGTGRRNSPLHF
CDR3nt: TGTGCCAGCAGTCCTTCCGGGACAGGGCGCCGCAACTCACCCCTCCACTTT

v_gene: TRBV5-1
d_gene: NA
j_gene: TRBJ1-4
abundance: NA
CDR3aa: CASRRGTATNEKLFF
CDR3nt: TGCGCCAGCAGAAGGGGAACAGCAACTAATGAAAAACTGTTTTTT

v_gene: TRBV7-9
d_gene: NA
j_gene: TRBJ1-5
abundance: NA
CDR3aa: CASSRTANQPQHF
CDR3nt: TGTGCCAGCAGCCGGACGGCGAATCAGCCCCAGCATTTT

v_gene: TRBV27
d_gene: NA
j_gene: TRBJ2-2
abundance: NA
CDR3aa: CASSPSGHRAGGELFF
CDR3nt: TGTGCCAGCAGTCCCTCCGGCCACCGAGCGGGCGGGGAGCTGTTTTTT

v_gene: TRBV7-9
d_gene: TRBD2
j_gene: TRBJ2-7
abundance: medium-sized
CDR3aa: CASSLDGGTSAREQYF
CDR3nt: TGTGCCAGCAGCTTAGACGGGGGGACTAGCGCGCGCGAGCAGTACTTC

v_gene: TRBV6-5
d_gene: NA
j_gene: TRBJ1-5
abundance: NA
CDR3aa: CASRRHRGSNQPQHF
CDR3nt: TGTGCCAGCAGGCGCCATAGGGGGTCCAATCAGCCCCAGCATTTT

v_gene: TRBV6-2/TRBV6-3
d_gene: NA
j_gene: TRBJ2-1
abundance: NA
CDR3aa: CASSPTLWTANNNEQFF
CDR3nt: TGTGCCAGCAGCCCTACCCTATGGACAGCGAATAACAATGAGCAGTTCTTC

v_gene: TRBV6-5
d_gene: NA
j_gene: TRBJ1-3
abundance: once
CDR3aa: CASSFRAGGTGNTIYF
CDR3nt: TGTGCCAGCAGTTTTCGAGCGGGTGGCACTGGAAACACCATATATTTT

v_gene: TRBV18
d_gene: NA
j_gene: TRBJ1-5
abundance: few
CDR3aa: CASSLTVNSNQPQHF
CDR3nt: TGTGCCAGCTCACTTACAGTTAATAGCAATCAGCCCCAGCATTTT

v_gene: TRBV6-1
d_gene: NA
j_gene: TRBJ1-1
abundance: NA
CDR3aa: CASSEYDSSNTEAFF
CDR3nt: TGTGCCAGCAGTGAATATGACAGCAGTAACACTGAAGCTTTCTTT